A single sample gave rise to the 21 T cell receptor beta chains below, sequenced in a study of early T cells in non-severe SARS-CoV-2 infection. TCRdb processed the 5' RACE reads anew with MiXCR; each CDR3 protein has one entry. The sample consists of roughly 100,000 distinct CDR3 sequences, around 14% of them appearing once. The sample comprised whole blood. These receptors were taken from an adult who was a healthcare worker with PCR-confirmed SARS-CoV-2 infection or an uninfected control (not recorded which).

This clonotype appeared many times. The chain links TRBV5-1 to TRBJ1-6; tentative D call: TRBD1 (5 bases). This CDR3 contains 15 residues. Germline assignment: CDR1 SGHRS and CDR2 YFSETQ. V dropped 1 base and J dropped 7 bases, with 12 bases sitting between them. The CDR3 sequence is CASSLKQGLNSPLHF. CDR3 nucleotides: TGCGCCAGCAGCTTGAAGCAGGGTTTGAATTCACCCCTCCACTTT. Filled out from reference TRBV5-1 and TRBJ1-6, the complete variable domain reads KAGVTQTPRYLIKTRGQQVTLSCSPISGHRSVSWYQQTPGQGLQFLFEYFSETQRNKGNFPGRFSGRQFSNSRSEMNVSTLELGDSALYLCASSLKQGLNSPLHFGNGTRLTVT.

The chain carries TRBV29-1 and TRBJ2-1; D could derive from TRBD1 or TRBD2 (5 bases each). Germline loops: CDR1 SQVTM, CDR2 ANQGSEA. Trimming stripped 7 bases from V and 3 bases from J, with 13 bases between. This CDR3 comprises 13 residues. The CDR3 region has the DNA TGCAGCGCTTTCCGGGACCGCTACAATGAGCAGTTCTTC. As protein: CSAFRDRYNEQFF.

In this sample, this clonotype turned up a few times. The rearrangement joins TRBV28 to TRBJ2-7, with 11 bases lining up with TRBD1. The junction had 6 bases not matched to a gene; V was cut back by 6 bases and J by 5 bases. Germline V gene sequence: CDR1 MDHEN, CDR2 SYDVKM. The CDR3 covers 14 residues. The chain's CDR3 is CASSGQGAKHEQYF. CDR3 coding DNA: TGTGCCAGCAGCGGACAGGGGGCGAAGCACGAGCAGTACTTC.

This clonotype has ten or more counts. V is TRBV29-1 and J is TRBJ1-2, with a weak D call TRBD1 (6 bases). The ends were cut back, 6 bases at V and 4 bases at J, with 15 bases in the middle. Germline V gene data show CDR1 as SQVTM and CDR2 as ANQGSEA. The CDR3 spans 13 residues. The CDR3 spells CSVRMDSPYGYTF. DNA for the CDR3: TGCAGCGTCCGAATGGACAGCCCCTATGGCTACACCTTC.

CDR3: CASSPGTAFNEKLFF. The CDR3 DNA is TGTGCCAGCAGCCCCGGGACAGCCTTTAATGAAAAACTGTTTTTT. This chain connects TRBV28 to TRBJ1-4; 7 bases are shared with TRBD1. The V gene end was trimmed by 6 bases and the J gene end by 4 bases; junction bases not matched to a gene: 8. The CDR3 sequence is 15 residues long. Germline CDR1 MDHEN, CDR2 SYDVKM.

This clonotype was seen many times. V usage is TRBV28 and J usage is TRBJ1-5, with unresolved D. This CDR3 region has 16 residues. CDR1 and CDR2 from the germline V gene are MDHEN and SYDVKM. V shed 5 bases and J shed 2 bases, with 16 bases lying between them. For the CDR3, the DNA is TGTGCCAGCAGTCCGCGGGTTTGGGAGGGCAATCAGCCCCAGCATTTT. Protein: CASSPRVWEGNQPQHF.

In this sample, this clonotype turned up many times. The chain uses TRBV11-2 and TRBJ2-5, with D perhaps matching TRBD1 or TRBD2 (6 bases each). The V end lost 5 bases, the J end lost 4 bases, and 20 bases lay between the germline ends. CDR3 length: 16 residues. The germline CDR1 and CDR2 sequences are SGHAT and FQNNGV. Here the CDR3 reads CASSLGGTSNRETQYF. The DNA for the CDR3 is TGTGCCAGCAGCCTAGGGGGGACGTCGAACAGAGAGACCCAGTACTTC.

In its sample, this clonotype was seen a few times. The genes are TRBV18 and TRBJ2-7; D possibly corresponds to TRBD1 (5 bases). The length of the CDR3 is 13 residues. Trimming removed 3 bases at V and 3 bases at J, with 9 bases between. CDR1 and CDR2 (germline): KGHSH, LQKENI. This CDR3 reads CASSPDRNYEQYF. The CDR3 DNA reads TGTGCCAGCTCACCCGACAGAAACTACGAGCAGTACTTC.

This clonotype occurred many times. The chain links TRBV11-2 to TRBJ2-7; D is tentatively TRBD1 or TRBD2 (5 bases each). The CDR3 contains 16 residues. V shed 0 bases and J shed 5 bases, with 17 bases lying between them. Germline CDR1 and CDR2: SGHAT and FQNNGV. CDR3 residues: CASSLDRRGRLDEQYF. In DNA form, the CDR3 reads TGTGCCAGCAGCTTAGATCGACGGGGCCGATTAGACGAGCAGTACTTC. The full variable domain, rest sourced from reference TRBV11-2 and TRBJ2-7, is EAGVAQSPRYKIIEKRQSVAFWCNPISGHATLYWYQQILGQGPKLLIQFQNNGVVDDSQLPKDRFSAERLKGVDSTLKIQPAKLEDSAVYLCASSLDRRGRLDEQYFGPGTRLTVT.

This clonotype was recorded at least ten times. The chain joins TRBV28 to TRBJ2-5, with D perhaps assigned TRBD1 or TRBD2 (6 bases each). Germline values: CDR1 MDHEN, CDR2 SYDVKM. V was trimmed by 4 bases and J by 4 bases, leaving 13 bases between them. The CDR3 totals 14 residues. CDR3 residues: CASSSPGGIETQYF. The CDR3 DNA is TGTGCCAGCAGTTCACCCGGGGGCATAGAGACCCAGTACTTC.

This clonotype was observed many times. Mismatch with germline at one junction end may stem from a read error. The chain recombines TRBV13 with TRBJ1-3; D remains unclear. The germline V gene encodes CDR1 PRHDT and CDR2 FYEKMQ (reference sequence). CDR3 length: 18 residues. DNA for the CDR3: TGTGCCAGCAGCTTAGGCCAGTTAGGGCTCAGCTCTGAAAACACCATATATTTT. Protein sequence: CASSLGQLGLSSENTIYF.

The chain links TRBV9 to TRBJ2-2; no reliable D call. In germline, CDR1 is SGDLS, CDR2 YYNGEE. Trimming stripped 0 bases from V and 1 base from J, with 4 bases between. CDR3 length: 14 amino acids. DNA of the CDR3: TGTGCCAGCAGCGTAGTCCTGAACACCGGGGAGCTGTTTTTT. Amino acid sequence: CASSVVLNTGELFF.

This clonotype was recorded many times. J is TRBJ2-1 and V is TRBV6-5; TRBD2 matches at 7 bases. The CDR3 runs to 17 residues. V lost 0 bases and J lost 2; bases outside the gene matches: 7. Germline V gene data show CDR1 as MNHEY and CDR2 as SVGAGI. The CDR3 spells CASSYSFGGGTYNEQFF. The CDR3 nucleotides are TGTGCCAGCAGTTACTCTTTCGGCGGGGGAACCTACAATGAGCAGTTCTTC.

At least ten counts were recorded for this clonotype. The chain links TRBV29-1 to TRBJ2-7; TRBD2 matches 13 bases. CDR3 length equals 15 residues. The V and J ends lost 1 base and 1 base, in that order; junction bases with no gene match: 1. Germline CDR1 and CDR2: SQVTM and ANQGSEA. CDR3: CSVEGLAGGSYEQYF. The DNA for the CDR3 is TGCAGCGTTGAAGGACTAGCGGGGGGATCCTACGAGCAGTACTTC.

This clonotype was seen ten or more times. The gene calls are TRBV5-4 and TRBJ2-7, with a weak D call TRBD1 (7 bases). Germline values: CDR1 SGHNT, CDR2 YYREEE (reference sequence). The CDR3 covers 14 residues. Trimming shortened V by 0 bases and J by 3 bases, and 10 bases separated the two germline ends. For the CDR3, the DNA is TGTGCCAGCAGCTTGGGGCAGGGGGGCTACGAGCAGTACTTC. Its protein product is CASSLGQGGYEQYF.

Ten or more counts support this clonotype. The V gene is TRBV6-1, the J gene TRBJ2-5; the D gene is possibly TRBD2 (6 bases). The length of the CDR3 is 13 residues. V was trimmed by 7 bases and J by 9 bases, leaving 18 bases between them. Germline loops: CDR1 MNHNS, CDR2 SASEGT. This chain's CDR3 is CASTSVRGSSQYF. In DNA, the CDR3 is TGTGCCAGCACCTCCGTGCGGGGTAGTTCCCAGTACTTC.

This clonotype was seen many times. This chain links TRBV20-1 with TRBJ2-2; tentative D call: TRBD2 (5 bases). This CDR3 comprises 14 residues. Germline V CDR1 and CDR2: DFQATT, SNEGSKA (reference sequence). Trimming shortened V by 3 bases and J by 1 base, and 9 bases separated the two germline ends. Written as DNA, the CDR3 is TGCAGTGCTAGTGGGGAGATGAACACCGGGGAGCTGTTTTTT. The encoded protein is CSASGEMNTGELFF.

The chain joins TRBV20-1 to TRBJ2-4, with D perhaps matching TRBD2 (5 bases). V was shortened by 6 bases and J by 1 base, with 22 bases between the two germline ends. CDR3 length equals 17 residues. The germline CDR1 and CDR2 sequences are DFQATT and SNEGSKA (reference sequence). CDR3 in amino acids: CSARRSLSPDAKNIQYF. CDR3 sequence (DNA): TGCAGTGCGAGGAGGAGCCTTTCTCCCGACGCCAAAAACATTCAGTACTTC.

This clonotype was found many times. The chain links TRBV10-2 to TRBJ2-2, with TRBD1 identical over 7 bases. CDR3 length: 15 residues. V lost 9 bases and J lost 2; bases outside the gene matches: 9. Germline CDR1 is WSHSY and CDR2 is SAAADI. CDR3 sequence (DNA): TGCGCCAGTACAGGGGTTATTTTCAACACCGGGGAGCTGTTTTTT. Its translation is CASTGVIFNTGELFF.

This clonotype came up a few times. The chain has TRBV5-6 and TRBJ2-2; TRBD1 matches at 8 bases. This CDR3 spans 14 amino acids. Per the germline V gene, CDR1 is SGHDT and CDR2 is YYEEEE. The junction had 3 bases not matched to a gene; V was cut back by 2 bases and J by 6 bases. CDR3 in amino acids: CASSFRTGPGELFF. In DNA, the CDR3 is TGTGCCAGCAGCTTTAGGACAGGGCCCGGGGAGCTGTTTTTT.

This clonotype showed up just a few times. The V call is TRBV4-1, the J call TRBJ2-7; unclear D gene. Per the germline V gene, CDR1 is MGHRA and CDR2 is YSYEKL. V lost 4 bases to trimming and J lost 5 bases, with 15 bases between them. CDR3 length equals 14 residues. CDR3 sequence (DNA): TGCGCCAGCAGCCTGACGACCAGGTTTGACGAGCAGTACTTC. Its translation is CASSLTTRFDEQYF.